The present T cell receptor beta chain was sequenced within a study of T cells in Graves' hyperthyroidism and ophthalmopathy. The source material, RNA transcripts, was used to amplify TCR beta CDR3 regions. With the HTBI primer set, the TCR CDR3 went through a first round of RT-PCR. TCRdb fed the multiplex PCR reads into MiXCR, producing one record per CDR3 protein. This table has more than 500,000 distinct CDR3 sequences, roughly 16% appearing once. The CDR3 has 16 amino acids. The germline V gene has CDR1 LNHNV and CDR2 YYDKDF (reference sequence). The ends were cut back, 4 bases at V and 0 bases at J, with 10 bases in the middle. Diagnoses were established using clinical symptoms, serum thyroxine and TRAb, thyroid ultrasound and orbital computed tomography.

The source of this sequence is a woman between 25 and 40 years old with Graves' hyperthyroidism. The chain recombines TRBV15 with TRBJ2-6; D gene uncertain. Source material: blood. The CDR3 loop is CATSKSATSGANVLTF. The CDR3 nucleotides are TGTGCCACCAGCAAATCAGCTACCTCTGGGGCCAACGTCCTGACTTTC.